One sample yielded the 25 T cell receptor beta chains listed below, sequenced in a study of CD4+ T cells in melanoma (dated 2022 in TCRdb). The library was prepared using the immunoSEQ multiplex PCR assay. TCRdb carries this immuneACCESS record with in-frame sequences only. Its versions omit some clonotypes, under half of them owing to an unresolved V gene in the studies checked, with the rest unexplained. This sample is represented by 15,000 or so clones; approximately 80% of them were singletons. Approximately 5.9% of the sample goes to the ten largest clones. Sequences were obtained from cells from a culture (not recorded whether cultured in vitro). Receptors were obtained from a human donor with melanoma.

The chain carries TRBV6-1 and TRBJ1-5, with a possible D match to TRBD1 (5 bases). The CDR3 has 19 residues. V was trimmed by 4 bases and J by 6 bases, leaving 28 bases between them. Germline V gene data show CDR1 as MNHNS and CDR2 as SASEGT. The CDR3 bases are TGTGCCAGCAGTGGGCCCGCGGGGCGAGGGTGGAAGGATCTTCAGCCCCAGCATTTT. Encoded protein: CASSGPAGRGWKDLQPQHF.

The rearrangement links TRBV2 to TRBJ2-7; TRBD2 aligns across 9 bases. V was pared by 6 bases and J by 2 bases, with 5 bases of the junction left unmatched. CDR1 is SNHLY, CDR2 FYNNEI, per germline. This CDR3 has 14 residues. CDR3 DNA: TGTGCCAGCAGGGGGGGACTAGCTGCCTACGAGCAGTACTTC. This translates into CASRGGLAAYEQYF.

In its sample, this clone was seen a few times. V usage is TRBV11-2 and J usage is TRBJ2-7; TRBD1 matches 8 bases. J was trimmed by 4 bases and V by 4 bases; bases with no gene match: 9. The CDR3 has 15 amino acids. Germline lookup yields CDR1 SGHAT and CDR2 FQNNGV. The CDR3: CASSSYRGTAYEQYF. The CDR3 nucleotides are TGTGCCAGCAGCTCCTACAGGGGGACCGCGTACGAGCAGTACTTC.

This chain links TRBV27 with TRBJ2-5, with 9 bases aligning to TRBD1. The J segment lost 5 bases and the V segment lost 3 bases, leaving 7 bases of the junction unmatched. The CDR3 is made up of 15 amino acids. Germline V CDR1 and CDR2: MNHEY, SMNVEV (reference sequence). CDR3 loop: CASSFWGTGLETQYF. The CDR3 DNA reads as TGTGCCAGCAGTTTTTGGGGGACAGGGTTGGAGACCCAGTACTTC.

A remark on this clone: The junction departs from germline at one end; a sequencing error may be responsible. V and J are TRBV7-6 and TRBJ1-1; 11 bases match TRBD1. The CDR3 is made up of 16 amino acids. The germline CDR1 and CDR2 sequences are SGHVS and FNYEAQ. The CDR3 sequence: CASSLGQGASNTEAFF. The CDR3 DNA reads as TGTGCCAGCAGTTTAGGACAGGGGGCGTCCAACACTGAAGCTTTCTTT.

This chain connects TRBV7-2 to TRBJ2-3; 8 bases are a match to TRBD2. The CDR3 totals 15 residues. J was trimmed by 5 bases and V by 4 bases; bases with no gene match: 8. Germline V gene data show CDR1 as SGHTA and CDR2 as FQGNSA. The CDR3 region is CASSYGSGGRDTQYF. CDR3 DNA: TGTGCCAGCAGCTACGGGAGCGGGGGAAGAGATACGCAGTATTTT.

The chain uses TRBV2 and TRBJ1-3, with TRBD1 as a possible D gene (5 bases). CDR3 length equals 15 residues. V shed 6 bases and J shed 2 bases, with 14 bases lying between them. Germline V gene lookup returns CDR1 SNHLY and CDR2 FYNNEI. CDR3 protein: CASRRTQGTGNTIYF. DNA of the CDR3: TGTGCCAGCAGACGGACTCAGGGAACTGGAAACACCATATATTTT.

The chain uses TRBV12-5 and TRBJ1-2; 7 bases agree with TRBD1. Germline V gene lookup returns CDR1 LGHNT and CDR2 FRNRAP. The ends lost 6 bases at V and 3 bases at J; junction bases unmatched: 10. This CDR3 is built from 15 residues. CDR3 sequence (DNA): TGTGCTAGTGGGCGTCGGACAGGCGCTGACTATGGCTACACCTTC. It codes for CASGRRTGADYGYTF.

The rearrangement uses TRBV7-3 and TRBJ2-3, with 12 bases identical to TRBD2. This CDR3 is 14 amino acids long. Losses at the gene ends were 4 bases for V and 6 bases for J; bases not matched to a gene: 2. From germline, CDR1 is SGHTA and CDR2 FQGTGA. CDR3 in DNA: TGTGCCAGCAGCTCCCTAGCGGGGGGGGATACGCAGTATTTT. Its protein product is CASSSLAGGDTQYF.

The chain recombines TRBV5-1 with TRBJ2-7; D not resolved. The germline CDR1 and CDR2 sequences are SGHRS and YFSETQ. The V gene lost 6 bases and the J gene lost 3 bases, with 10 bases spanning the gap. The CDR3 extends over 12 amino acids. This chain's CDR3 is CASTATGYEQYF. As DNA, the CDR3 is TGCGCCAGCACAGCGACGGGCTACGAGCAGTACTTC.

This clone has only a few counts. The chain carries TRBV19 and TRBJ2-1; tentative D call: TRBD2 (6 bases). V lost 5 bases to trimming and J lost 0 bases, with 17 bases between them. The germline V gene has CDR1 LNHDA and CDR2 SQIVND (reference sequence). This CDR3 has 17 amino acids. As DNA, the CDR3 is TGTGCCAGTAGTGTCCGACCTCTAGCGAACTCCTACAATGAGCAGTTCTTC. Protein sequence: CASSVRPLANSYNEQFF.

The rearrangement joins TRBV27 to TRBJ1-1; no reliable D call. Germline CDR1 reads MNHEY; CDR2 reads SMNVEV (reference sequence). This CDR3 spans 14 amino acids. V lost 10 bases and J lost 0, with 15 bases in between. CDR3 loop: CATKRLGLNTEAFF. The CDR3 DNA reads TGTGCCACTAAAAGGTTAGGGTTGAACACTGAAGCTTTCTTT.

CDR3 protein: CASSSRGGATDTQYF. Written as DNA, the CDR3 is TGCGCCAGCAGCTCCCGCGGGGGGGCGACAGATACGCAGTATTTT. The chain employs TRBV5-1 and TRBJ2-3, with 9 bases fitting TRBD2. The germline V gene has CDR1 SGHRS and CDR2 YFSETQ. With V trimmed by 3 bases and J by 3 bases, 5 bases remained unmatched. The CDR3 runs 15 residues.

In its sample, this clone was seen once. V and J are TRBV4-1 and TRBJ2-3, with D unresolved. Germline V CDR1 and CDR2: MGHRA, YSYEKL. The CDR3 is 14 amino acids. Trimming shortened V by 3 bases and J by 6 bases, and 13 bases separated the two germline ends. CDR3 nucleotides: TGCGCCAGCAGCCACGCCGTTCGACCGGATACGCAGTATTTT. Translation: CASSHAVRPDTQYF.

The V call is TRBV28, the J call TRBJ2-7; no clear D gene. The V end was cut by 4 bases, the J end by 4 bases, with 5 bases between. This CDR3 comprises 11 residues. Germline CDR1 and CDR2: MDHEN and SYDVKM. The chain's CDR3 is CASSSFYEQYF. In DNA form, the CDR3 reads TGTGCCAGCAGTTCATTTTACGAGCAGTACTTC.

The chain uses TRBV18 and TRBJ1-1; no definite D call. The CDR3 sequence is 15 residues long. With 3 bases removed from V and 3 bases from J, the gap between germline ends came to 14 bases. Germline-derived CDR1 and CDR2 are KGHSH and LQKENI. The CDR3 region has the DNA TGTGCCAGCTCACCCGTAGGTGGGTGGGACACTGAAGCTTTCTTT. It codes for CASSPVGGWDTEAFF. Looking up the rest from reference TRBV18 and TRBJ1-1 gives the full variable domain: NAGVMQNPRHLVRRRGQEARLRCSPMKGHSHVYWYRQLPEEGLKFMVYLQKENIIDESGMPKERFSAEFPKEGPSILRIQQVVRGDSAAYFCASSPVGGWDTEAFFGQGTRLTVV.

This clone came up once. The genes are TRBV7-2 and TRBJ1-2; tentative D call: TRBD1 (5 bases). The V and J ends lost 7 bases and 4 bases respectively, with 22 bases between them. Germline V lookup: CDR1 SGHTA, CDR2 FQGNSA. This CDR3 has 16 residues. This chain's CDR3 is CASTFFGGSSSYGYTF. Written as DNA, the CDR3 is TGTGCCAGCACCTTTTTCGGGGGGAGTTCTAGCTATGGCTACACCTTC.

By sample fraction, this clone is medium-sized. In nucleotides, the CDR3 is TGTGCCAGCAGCTTTCCAGGGGGAAATGGCTACACCTTC. It specifies CASSFPGGNGYTF. This chain joins TRBV7-9 and TRBJ1-2, with 7 bases matching TRBD1. The CDR3 has 13 amino acids. Germline V gene lookup returns CDR1 SEHNR and CDR2 FQNEAQ (reference sequence). V was pared by 3 bases and J by 6 bases, with 4 bases of the junction left unmatched.

The rearrangement uses TRBV6-5 and TRBJ2-1, with 9 positions matching TRBD2. CDR1 and CDR2 (germline): MNHEY, SVGAGI. V was clipped by 6 bases and J by 10 bases; unmatched bases: 13. The CDR3 spans 15 residues. The CDR3 protein is CASRTRRGGLGEQFF. CDR3 sequence (DNA): TGTGCCAGCAGGACGAGGCGGGGGGGCCTTGGGGAGCAGTTCTTC.

The chain couples TRBV21-1 to TRBJ1-2; the table gives TRBD1 as D, unverified against the DNA. TRBV21-1 constitutes a pseudogene. The CDR3 is made up of 17 amino acids. CDR3 sequence: CASSTKVFWDRVCGYTF. CDR3 nucleotide sequence: TGTGCCAGCAGCACGAAAGTCTTTTGGGACAGGGTCTGTGGCTACACCTTC.

The V gene is TRBV7-2, the J gene TRBJ2-3; TRBD2 matches at 9 bases. Germline V gives CDR1 SGHTA, CDR2 FQGNSA. The CDR3 loop spans 14 amino acids. Trimming removed 5 bases from V and 7 bases from J; junction bases left unmatched: 7. Here the CDR3 reads CASSPGLAINTQYF. CDR3 in DNA: TGTGCCAGCAGCCCCGGACTAGCGATAAATACGCAGTATTTT.

This clone is a singleton in its sample. The chain couples TRBV5-1 to TRBJ2-7; perhaps D is TRBD1 or TRBD2 (5 bases each). Germline CDR1 is SGHRS and CDR2 is YFSETQ. The CDR3 length is 16 residues. V lost 2 bases to trimming and J lost 3 bases, with 18 bases between them. The CDR3 region is CASSFGTGRVNYEQYF. CDR3 sequence (DNA): TGCGCCAGCAGCTTCGGGACGGGCAGGGTGAACTACGAGCAGTACTTC.

The rearrangement links TRBV20-1 to TRBJ2-5; 7 bases fit TRBD1. CDR1 and CDR2 from the germline V gene are DFQATT and SNEGSKA (reference sequence). The junction had 1 base not matched to a gene; V was cut back by 5 bases and J by 4 bases. This CDR3 spans 11 amino acids. CDR3 region: CSAYRGETQYF. CDR3 DNA sequence: TGCAGTGCTTACAGGGGAGAGACCCAGTACTTC.

This clone was picked up one time. The CDR3 loop is CASSPYPGLAGGKTSYEQYF. The CDR3 bases are TGTGCCAGTAGTCCATACCCCGGACTAGCGGGGGGAAAGACCTCCTACGAGCAGTACTTC. The chain links TRBV19 to TRBJ2-7; TRBD2 aligns across 14 bases. The germline V gene has CDR1 LNHDA and CDR2 SQIVND (reference sequence). The CDR3 runs to 20 residues. The trim removed 5 bases at V and 0 bases at J, leaving 15 bases unmatched.

Here the CDR3 DNA reads TGTGCCAGCAGCTCAATAACCCGGACTAGAACCTACGAGCAGTACTTC. Its protein is CASSSITRTRTYEQYF. The genes are TRBV13 and TRBJ2-7; 7 bases fit TRBD2. The CDR3 has 16 residues. V lost 4 bases and J lost 2; bases outside the gene matches: 11. Germline values: CDR1 PRHDT, CDR2 FYEKMQ (reference sequence).